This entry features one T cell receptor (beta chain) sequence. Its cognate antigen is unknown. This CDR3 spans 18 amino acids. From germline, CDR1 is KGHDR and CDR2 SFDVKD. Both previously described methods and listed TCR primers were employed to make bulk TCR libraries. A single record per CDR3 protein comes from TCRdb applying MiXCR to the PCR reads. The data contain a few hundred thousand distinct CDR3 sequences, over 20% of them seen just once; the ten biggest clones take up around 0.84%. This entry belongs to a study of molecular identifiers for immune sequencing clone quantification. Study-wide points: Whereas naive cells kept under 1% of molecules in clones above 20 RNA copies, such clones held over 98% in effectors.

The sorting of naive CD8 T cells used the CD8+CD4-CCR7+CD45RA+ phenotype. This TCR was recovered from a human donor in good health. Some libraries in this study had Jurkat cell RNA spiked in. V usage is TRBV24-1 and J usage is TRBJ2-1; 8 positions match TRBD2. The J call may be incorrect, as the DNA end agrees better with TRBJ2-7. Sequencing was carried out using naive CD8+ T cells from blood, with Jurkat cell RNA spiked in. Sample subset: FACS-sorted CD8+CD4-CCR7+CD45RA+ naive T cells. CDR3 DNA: TGTGCCACCAGTGATTCCGGGACTAGGCCCGGTACTTACAATGAGCAGTACTTC. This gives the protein CATSDSGTRPGTYNEQYF.